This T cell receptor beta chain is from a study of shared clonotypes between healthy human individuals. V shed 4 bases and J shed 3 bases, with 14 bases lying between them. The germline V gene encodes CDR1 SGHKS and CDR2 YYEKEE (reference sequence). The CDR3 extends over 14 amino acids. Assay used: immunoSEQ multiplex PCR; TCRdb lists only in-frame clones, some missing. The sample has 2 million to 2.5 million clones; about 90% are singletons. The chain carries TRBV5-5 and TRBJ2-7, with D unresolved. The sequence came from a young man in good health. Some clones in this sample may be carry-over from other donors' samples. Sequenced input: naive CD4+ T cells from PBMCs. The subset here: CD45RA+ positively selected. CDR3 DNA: TGTGCCAGCAGCCCCCAGTGGCCAGACTACGAGCAGTACTTC. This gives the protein CASSPQWPDYEQYF. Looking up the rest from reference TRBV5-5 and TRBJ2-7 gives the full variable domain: DAGVTQSPTHLIKTRGQQVTLRCSPISGHKSVSWYQQVLGQGPQFIFQYYEKEERGRGNFPDRFSARQFPNYSSELNVNALLLGDSALYLCASSPQWPDYEQYFGPGTRLTVT.